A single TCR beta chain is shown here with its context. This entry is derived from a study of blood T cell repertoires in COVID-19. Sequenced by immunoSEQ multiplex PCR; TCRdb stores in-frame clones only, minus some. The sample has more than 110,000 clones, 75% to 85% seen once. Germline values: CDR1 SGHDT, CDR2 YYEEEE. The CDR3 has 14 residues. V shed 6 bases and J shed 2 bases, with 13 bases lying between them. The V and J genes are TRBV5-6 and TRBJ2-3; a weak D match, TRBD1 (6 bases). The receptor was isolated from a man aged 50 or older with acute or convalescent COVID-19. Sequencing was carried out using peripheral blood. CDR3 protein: CASTQGLVTDTQYF. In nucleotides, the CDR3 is TGTGCCAGCACCCAGGGGCTAGTCACAGATACGCAGTATTTT.